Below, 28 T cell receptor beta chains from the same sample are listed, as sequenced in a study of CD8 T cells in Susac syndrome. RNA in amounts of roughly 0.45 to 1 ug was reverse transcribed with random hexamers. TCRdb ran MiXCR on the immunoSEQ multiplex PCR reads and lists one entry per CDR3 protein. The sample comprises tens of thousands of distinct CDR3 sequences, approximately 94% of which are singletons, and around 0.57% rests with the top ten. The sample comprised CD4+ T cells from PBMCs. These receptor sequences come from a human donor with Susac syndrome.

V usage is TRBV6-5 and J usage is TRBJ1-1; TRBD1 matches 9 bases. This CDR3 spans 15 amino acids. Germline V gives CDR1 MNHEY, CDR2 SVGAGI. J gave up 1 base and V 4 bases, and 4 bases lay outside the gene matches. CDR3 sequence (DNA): TGTGCCAGCAGTTCTCACAGGGGGCCGAACACTGAAGCTTTCTTT. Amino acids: CASSSHRGPNTEAFF.

CDR3 coding DNA: TGTGCCAGCAGTGAAGCACTTGGCACGGCTTACAATGAGCAGTTCTTC. It translates to CASSEALGTAYNEQFF. The chain joins TRBV2 to TRBJ2-1; unclear D gene. V lost 0 bases, J lost 4 bases, and 13 bases lay in between. Germline CDR1 SNHLY, CDR2 FYNNEI. The CDR3 sequence is 16 residues long.

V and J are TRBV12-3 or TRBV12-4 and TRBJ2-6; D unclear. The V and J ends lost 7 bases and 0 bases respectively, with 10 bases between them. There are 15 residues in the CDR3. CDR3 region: CASKLLSSGANVLTF. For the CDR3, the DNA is TGTGCCAGCAAACTACTTAGCTCTGGGGCCAACGTCCTGACTTTC.

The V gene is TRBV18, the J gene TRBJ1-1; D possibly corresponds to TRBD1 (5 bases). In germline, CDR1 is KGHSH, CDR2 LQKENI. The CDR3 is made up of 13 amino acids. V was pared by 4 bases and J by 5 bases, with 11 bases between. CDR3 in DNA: TGTGCCAGCTCACTCCAGGGAGGGACTGAAGCTTTCTTT. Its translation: CASSLQGGTEAFF.

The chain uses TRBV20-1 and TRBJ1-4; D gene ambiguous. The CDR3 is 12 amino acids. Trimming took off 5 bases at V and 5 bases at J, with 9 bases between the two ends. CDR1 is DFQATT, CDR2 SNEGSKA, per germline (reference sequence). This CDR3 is CSAGGVNEKLFF. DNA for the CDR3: TGCAGTGCTGGCGGGGTGAATGAAAAACTGTTTTTT.

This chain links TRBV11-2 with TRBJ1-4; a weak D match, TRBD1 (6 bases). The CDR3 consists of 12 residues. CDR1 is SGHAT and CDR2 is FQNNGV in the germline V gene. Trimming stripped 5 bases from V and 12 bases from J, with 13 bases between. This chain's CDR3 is CASSTDRSELFF. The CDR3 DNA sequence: TGTGCCAGCAGCACCGACAGGAGTGAACTGTTTTTT.

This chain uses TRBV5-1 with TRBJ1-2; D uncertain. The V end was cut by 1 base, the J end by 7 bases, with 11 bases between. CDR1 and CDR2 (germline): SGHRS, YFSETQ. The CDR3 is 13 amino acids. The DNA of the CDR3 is TGCGCCAGCAGCTTGTTGCTGGGGTCTGGCTACACCTTC. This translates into CASSLLLGSGYTF.

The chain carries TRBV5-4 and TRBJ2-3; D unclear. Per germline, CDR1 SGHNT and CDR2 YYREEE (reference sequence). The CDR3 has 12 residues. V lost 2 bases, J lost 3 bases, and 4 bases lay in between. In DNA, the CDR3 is TGTGCCAGCAGCTTAACGACAGATACGCAGTATTTT. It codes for CASSLTTDTQYF.

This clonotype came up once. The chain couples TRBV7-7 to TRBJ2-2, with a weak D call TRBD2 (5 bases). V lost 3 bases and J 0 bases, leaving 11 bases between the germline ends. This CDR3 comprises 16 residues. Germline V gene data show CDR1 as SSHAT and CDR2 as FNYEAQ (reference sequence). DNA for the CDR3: TGTGCCAGCAGCTTGGGTCTGGGAGCGAACACCGGGGAGCTGTTTTTT. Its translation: CASSLGLGANTGELFF.

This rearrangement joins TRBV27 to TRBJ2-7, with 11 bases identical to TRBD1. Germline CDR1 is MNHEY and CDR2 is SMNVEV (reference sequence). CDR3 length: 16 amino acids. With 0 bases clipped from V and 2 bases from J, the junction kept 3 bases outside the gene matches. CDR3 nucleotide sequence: TGTGCCAGCAGTTTATCGCCGGGACAGGGGGCCTACGAGCAGTACTTC. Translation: CASSLSPGQGAYEQYF.

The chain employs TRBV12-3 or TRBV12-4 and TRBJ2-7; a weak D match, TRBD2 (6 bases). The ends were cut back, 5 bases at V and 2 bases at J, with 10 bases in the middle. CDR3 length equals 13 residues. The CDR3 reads CASSIGGTYEQYF. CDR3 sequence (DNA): TGTGCCAGCAGTATTGGGGGGACCTACGAGCAGTACTTC.

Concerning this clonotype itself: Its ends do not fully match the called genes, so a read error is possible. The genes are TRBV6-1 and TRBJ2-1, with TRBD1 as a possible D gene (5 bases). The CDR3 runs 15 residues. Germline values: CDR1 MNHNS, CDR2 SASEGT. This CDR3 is CASREGEILRNEQFF. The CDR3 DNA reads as TGTGCCAGCAGGGAAGGGGAAATCCTTCGCAATGAGCAGTTCTTC.

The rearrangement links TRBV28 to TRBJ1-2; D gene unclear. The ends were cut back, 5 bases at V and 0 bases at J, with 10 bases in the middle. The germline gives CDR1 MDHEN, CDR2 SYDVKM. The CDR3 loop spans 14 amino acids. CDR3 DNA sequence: TGTGCCAGCAGTCGTCCCCTCCCTAACTATGGCTACACCTTC. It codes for CASSRPLPNYGYTF.

Written as DNA, the CDR3 is TGTGCCAGCAGCGTCGGAGGCACCGGGGAGCTGTTTTTT. This gives the protein CASSVGGTGELFF. The rearrangement joins TRBV7-3 to TRBJ2-2; a possible D gene is TRBD2 (5 bases). Germline loops: CDR1 SGHTA, CDR2 FQGTGA. Between the trimmed V and J ends, which lost 5 bases and 4 bases, there was a span of 8 bases. The CDR3 covers 13 residues.

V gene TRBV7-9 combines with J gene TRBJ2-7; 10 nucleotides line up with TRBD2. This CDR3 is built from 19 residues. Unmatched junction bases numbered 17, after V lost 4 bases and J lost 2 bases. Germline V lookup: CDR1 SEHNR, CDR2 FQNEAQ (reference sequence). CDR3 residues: CASSSVPQPSSGSTYEQYF. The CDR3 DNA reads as TGTGCCAGCAGCTCCGTTCCCCAACCATCTAGCGGGAGTACCTACGAGCAGTACTTC.

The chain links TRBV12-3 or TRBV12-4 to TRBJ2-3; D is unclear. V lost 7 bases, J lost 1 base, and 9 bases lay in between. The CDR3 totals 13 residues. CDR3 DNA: TGTGCCAGCAAAGGGCCTCGCACAGATACGCAGTATTTT. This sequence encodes CASKGPRTDTQYF.

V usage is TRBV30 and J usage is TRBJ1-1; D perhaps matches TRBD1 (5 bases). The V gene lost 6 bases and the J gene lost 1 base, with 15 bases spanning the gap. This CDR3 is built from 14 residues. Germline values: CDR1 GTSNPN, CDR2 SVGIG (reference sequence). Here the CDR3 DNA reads TGTGCCTGTACAAGGGCAGGGTCGAACACTGAAGCTTTCTTT. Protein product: CACTRAGSNTEAFF.

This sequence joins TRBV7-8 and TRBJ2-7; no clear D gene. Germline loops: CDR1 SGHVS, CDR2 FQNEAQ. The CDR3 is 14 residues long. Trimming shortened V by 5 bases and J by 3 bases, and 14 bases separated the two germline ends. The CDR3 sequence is CASSVSRALYEQYF. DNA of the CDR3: TGTGCCAGCAGCGTCAGCCGGGCCCTCTACGAGCAGTACTTC.

The CDR3 DNA sequence: TGTGCCAGCAGTTCACGACTAGCGGGAGGGTTCTACGAGCAGTACTTC. Protein product: CASSSRLAGGFYEQYF. This sequence joins TRBV6-5 and TRBJ2-7; 14 nucleotides align to TRBD2. V was clipped by 4 bases and J by 3 bases; unmatched bases: 5. From germline, CDR1 is MNHEY and CDR2 SVGAGI. The CDR3 length is 16 residues.

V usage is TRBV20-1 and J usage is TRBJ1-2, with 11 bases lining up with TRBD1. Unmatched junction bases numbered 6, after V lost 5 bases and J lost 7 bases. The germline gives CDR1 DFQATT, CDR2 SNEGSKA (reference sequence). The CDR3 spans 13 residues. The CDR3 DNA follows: TGCAGTGCTTCCGGGACAGGGGGATCTGGCTACACCTTC. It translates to CSASGTGGSGYTF.

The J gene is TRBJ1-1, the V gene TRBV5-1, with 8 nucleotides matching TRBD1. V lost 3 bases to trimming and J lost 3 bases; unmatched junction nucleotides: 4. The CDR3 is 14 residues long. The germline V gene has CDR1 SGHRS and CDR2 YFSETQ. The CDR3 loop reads CASSWKTGDTEAFF. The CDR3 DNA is TGCGCCAGCAGCTGGAAGACAGGGGACACTGAAGCTTTCTTT.

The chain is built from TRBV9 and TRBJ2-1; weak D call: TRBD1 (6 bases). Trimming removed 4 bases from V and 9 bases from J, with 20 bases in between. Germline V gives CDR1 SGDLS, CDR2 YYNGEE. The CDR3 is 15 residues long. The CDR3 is CASSIQLVEGGEQFF. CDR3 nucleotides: TGTGCCAGCAGCATCCAACTAGTTGAAGGGGGTGAGCAGTTCTTC.

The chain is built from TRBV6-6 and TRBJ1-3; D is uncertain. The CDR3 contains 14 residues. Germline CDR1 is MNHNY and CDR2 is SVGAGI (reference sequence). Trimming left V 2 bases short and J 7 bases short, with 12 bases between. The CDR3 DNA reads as TGTGCCAGCAGTTACACGGGAGGACGGAACACCATATATTTT. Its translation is CASSYTGGRNTIYF.

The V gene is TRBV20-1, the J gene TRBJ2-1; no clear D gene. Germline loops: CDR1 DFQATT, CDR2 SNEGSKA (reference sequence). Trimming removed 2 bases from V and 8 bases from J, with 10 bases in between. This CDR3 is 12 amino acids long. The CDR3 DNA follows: TGCAGTGCTAGATATACGGTTGATGAGCAGTTCTTC. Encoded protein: CSARYTVDEQFF.

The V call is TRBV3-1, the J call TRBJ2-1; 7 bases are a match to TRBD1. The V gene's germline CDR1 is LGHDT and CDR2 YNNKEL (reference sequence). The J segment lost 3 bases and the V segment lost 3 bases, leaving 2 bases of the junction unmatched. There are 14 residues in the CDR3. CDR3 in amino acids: CASSHRDSYNEQFF. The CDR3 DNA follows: TGTGCCAGCAGCCACCGGGACAGCTACAATGAGCAGTTCTTC.

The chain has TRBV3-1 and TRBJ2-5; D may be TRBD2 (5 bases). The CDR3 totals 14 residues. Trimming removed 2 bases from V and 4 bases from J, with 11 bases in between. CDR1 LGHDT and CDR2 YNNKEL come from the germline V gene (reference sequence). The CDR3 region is CASSQLVSGETQYF. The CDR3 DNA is TGTGCCAGCAGCCAACTAGTCAGCGGAGAGACCCAGTACTTC.

CDR3 bases: TGTGCCAGCAGCCCGGACAGGCCCTATAATTCACCCCTCCACTTT. It specifies CASSPDRPYNSPLHF. This rearrangement joins TRBV7-9 to TRBJ1-6; 7 positions agree with TRBD1. This CDR3 is 15 amino acids long. After removal of 5 bases from V and 2 bases from J, the junction contained 3 bases not matched to a gene. The V gene's germline CDR1 is SEHNR and CDR2 FQNEAQ (reference sequence). Using reference TRBV7-9 and TRBJ1-6 for the parts outside the CDR3, the full variable domain is DTGVSQNPRHKITKRGQNVTFRCDPISEHNRLYWYRQTLGQGPEFLTYFQNEAQLEKSRLLSDRFSAERPKGSFSTLEIQRTEQGDSAMYLCASSPDRPYNSPLHFGNGTRLTVT.

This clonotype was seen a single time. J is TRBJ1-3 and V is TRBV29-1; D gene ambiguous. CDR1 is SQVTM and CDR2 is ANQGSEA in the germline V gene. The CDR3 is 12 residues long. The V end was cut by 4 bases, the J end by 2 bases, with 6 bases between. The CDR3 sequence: CSVGYTGNTIYF. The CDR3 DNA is TGCAGCGTTGGTTACACTGGAAACACCATATATTTT.